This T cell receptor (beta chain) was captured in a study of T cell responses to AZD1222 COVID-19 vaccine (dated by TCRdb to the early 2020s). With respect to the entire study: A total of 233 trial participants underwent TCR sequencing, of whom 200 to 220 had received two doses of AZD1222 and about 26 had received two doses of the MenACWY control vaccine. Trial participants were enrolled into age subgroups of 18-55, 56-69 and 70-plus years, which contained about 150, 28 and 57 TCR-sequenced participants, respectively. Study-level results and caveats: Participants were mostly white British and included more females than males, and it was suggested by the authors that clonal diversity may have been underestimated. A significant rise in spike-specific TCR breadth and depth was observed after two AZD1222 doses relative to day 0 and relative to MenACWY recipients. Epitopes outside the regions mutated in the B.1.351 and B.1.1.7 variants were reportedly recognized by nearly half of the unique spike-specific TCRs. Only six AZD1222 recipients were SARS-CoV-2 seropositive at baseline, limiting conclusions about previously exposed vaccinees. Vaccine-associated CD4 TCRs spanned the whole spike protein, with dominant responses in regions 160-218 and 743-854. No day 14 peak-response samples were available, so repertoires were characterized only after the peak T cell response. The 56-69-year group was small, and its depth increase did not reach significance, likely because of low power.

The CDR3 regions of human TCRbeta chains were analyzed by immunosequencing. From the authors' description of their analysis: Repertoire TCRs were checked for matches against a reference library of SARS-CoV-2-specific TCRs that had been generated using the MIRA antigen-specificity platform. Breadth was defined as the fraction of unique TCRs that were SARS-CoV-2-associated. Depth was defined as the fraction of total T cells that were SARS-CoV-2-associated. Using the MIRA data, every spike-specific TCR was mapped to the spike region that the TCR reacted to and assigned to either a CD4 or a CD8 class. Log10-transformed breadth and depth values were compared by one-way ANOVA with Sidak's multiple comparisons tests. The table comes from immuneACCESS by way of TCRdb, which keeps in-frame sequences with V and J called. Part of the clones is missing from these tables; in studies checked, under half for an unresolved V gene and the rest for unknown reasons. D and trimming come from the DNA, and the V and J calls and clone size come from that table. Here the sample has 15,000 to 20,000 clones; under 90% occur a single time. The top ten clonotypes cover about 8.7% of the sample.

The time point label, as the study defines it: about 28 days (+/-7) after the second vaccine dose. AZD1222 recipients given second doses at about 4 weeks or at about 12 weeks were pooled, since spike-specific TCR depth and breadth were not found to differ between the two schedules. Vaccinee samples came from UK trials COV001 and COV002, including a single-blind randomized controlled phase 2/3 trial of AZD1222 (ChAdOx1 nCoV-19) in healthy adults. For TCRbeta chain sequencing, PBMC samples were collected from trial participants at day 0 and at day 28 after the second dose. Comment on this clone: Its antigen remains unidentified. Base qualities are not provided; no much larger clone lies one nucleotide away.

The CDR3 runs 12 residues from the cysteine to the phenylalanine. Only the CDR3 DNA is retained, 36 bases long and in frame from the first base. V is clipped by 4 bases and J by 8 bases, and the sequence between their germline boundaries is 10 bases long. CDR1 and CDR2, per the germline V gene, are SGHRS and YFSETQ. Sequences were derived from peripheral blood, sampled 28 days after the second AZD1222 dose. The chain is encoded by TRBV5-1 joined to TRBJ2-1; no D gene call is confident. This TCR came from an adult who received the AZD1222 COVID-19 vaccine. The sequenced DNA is TGCGCCAGCAGCCTATACCGGGATGAGCAGTTCTTC. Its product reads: CASSLYRDEQFF.